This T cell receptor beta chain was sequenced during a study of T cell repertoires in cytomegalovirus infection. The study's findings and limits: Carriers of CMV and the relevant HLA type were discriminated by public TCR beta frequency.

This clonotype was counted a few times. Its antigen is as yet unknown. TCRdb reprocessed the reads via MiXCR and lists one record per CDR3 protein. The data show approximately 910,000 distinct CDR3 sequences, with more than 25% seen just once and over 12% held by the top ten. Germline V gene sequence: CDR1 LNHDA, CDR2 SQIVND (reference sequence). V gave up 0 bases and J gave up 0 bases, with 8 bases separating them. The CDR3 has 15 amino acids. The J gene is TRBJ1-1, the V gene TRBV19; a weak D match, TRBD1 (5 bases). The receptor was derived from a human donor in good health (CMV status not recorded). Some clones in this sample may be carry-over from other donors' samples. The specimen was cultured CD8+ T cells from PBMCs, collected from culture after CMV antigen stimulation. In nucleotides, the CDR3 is TGTGCCAGTAGTATAGATACAGGCCTGAACACTGAAGCTTTCTTT. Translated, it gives CASSIDTGLNTEAFF.